A selection of T cell receptor beta chains follows, all from one sample in a study of shared clonotypes between healthy human individuals. Some clones are missing from TCRdb's copy, which holds only in-frame ones; the method was immunoSEQ multiplex PCR. The sample has approximately 510,000 clones; 79% are singletons. Sequencing used PBMCs. These receptors originate from a woman in her thirties or forties in good health. Some clones in this sample may be carry-over from other donors' samples. Both conserved end residues are trimmed from each CDR3.

>TRBV19|14|TRBJ2-3
ASSLPLGAGTDTQY
>TRBV4-3|14|TRBJ2-1
ASSQAGTGVVNEQF
>TRBV18|11|TRBJ2-7
ASSPGASYEQY
>TRBV5-1|12|TRBJ2-7
ASSLVGTNYEQY
>TRBV7-3|13|TRBJ2-7
ASSLTVAGGTEQY
>TRBV7-7|11|TRBJ2-2
ASSPGNTGELF
>TRBV7-3|12|TRBJ1-1
ASSLSSENTEAF
>TRBV6-5|13|TRBJ2-1
ASRTGVNQYNEQF
>TRBV5-1|12|TRBJ2-5
ASSSQGVQETQY
>TRBV7-2|13|TRBJ2-3
ASSLDGRDTDTQY
>TRBV6-5|12|TRBJ2-1
ASSWARDEMKQF
>TRBV29-1|14|TRBJ2-5
SVDTTGTSGVQTQY
>TRBV2|12|TRBJ2-7
ASSGQTFSYEQY
>TRBV18|10|TRBJ2-5
ASSPPGETQY
>TRBV2|15|TRBJ2-4
ASSEDSWWESKNIQY
>TRBV6-1|10|TRBJ1-5
ASTQPNQPQH
>TRBV11-2|17|TRBJ1-4
ASSPRTGGPLTPGEKLF
>TRBV28|12|TRBJ1-5
ASRPTGLSQPQH
>TRBV19|13|TRBJ1-1
ASSSFPVGNTEAF
>TRBV27|15|TRBJ1-4
ASSLFGTAATNEKLF
>TRBV7-6|13|TRBJ2-1
ASSWTSGAYNEQF
>TRBV19|12|TRBJ2-1
ASSIVGRGNEQF
>TRBV28|10|TRBJ1-2
ASGSRQRGYT
>TRBV15|13|TRBJ1-5
ATSRGQWENQPQH
>TRBV5-1|12|TRBJ2-7
ASSLGQGQDEQY
>TRBV29-1|12|TRBJ2-7
SVGLGQVTYEQY
>TRBV14|15|TRBJ2-6
ASSSGQGLSGANVLT
>TRBV7-9|13|TRBJ2-5
ASSPSGLLAETQY
>TRBV6-1|15|TRBJ2-3
ASSEASVGGTTDTQY
>TRBV7-2|13|TRBJ2-5
ASSLDPGYQETQY
>TRBV7-2|12|TRBJ1-3
ASSFNPGGNTIY
>TRBV7-8|15|TRBJ1-5
ASSLGVGSGANQPQH
>TRBV10-2|11|TRBJ1-3
ASSQSSGNTIY
>TRBV2|19|TRBJ1-2
ASSAIGLERKKEGFNYGYT
>TRBV6-5|12|TRBJ2-1
ASRPRDSYNEQF
>TRBV7-9|12|TRBJ2-7
ASSRGQESYEQY
>TRBV9|13|TRBJ1-2
ASSVEATGGYGYT
>TRBV11-2|15|TRBJ2-7
ASSLGYTWGQAYEQY
>TRBV2|13|TRBJ2-1
ASSPSDRAYNEQF
>TRBV30|11|TRBJ2-5
AWSAGHEETQY
>TRBV6-6|14|TRBJ1-3
ASSFLQPVSGNTIY
>TRBV18|14|TRBJ2-3
ASSPAGLAGLDTQY
>TRBV28|14|TRBJ2-5
ASSPMGGGLRETQY
>TRBV29-1|11|TRBJ2-7
SAGSSGSYEQY
>TRBV30|12|TRBJ2-7
AWSMRGQGYEQY
>TRBV6-5|14|TRBJ2-5
ASSYLLAGRQETQY
>TRBV28|12|TRBJ2-3
ASSLVPGDDTQY
>TRBV7-3|14|TRBJ2-3
ASSLATSGSTDTQY
>TRBV6-1|13|TRBJ2-3
ASSEARTATDTQY
>TRBV5-1|14|TRBJ2-3
ASSHSGGGATDTQY
>TRBV5-4|11|TRBJ2-7
ASSHGFQHEQY
>TRBV11-1|12|TRBJ1-2
ASSPGIRRGGYT
>TRBV5-5|12|TRBJ2-7
ASSLEGRVNEQY
>TRBV5-1|13|TRBJ2-7
ASSLSGGSSYEQY